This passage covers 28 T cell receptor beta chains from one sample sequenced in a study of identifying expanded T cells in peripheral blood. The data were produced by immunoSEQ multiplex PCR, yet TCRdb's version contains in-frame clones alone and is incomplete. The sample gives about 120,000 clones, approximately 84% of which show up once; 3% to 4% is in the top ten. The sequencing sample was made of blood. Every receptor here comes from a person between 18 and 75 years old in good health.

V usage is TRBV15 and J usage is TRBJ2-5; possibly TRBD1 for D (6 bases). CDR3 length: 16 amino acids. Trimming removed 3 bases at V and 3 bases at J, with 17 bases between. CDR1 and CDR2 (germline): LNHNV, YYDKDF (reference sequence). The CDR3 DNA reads TGTGCCACCAGCAGCCCGGGACACTCAGATGAAGAGACCCAGTACTTC. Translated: CATSSPGHSDEETQYF. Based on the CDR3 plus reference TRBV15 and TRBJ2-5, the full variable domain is DAMVIQNPRYQVTQFGKPVTLSCSQTLNHNVMYWYQQKSSQAPKLLFHYYDKDFNNEADTPDNFQSRRPNTSFCFLDIRSPGLGDTAMYLCATSSPGHSDEETQYFGPGTRLLVL.

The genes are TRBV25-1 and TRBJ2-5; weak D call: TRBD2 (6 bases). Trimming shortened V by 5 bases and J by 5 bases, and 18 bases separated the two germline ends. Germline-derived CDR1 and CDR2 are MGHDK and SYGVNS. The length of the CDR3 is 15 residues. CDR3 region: CASSNPEGPDETQYF. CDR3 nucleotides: TGTGCCAGCAGTAACCCGGAGGGGCCGGACGAGACCCAGTACTTC.

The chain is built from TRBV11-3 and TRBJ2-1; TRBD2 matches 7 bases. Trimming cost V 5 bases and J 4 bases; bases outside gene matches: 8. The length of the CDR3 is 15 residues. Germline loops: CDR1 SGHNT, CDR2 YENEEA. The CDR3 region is CASSLTWGGYNEQFF. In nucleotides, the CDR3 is TGTGCCAGCAGCCTGACATGGGGGGGTTACAATGAGCAGTTCTTC.

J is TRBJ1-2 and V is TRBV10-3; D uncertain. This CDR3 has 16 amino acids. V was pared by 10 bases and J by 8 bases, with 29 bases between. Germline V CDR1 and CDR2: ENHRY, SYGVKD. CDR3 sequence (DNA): TGTGCCAGCTTCAACCCCAAAGCATCCATTGTGCGGGGCTACACCTTC. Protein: CASFNPKASIVRGYTF.

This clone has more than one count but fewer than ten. In DNA, the CDR3 is TGTGCCAGCACCTGGGGGCAGGGAGGTTCACCCCTCCACTTT. It translates to CASTWGQGGSPLHF. V and J are TRBV6-5 and TRBJ1-6; perhaps TRBD1 as D (6 bases). This CDR3 region has 14 residues. Deletions cut 7 bases from V and 9 bases from J, with 16 bases between. CDR1 is MNHEY, CDR2 SVGAGI, per germline.

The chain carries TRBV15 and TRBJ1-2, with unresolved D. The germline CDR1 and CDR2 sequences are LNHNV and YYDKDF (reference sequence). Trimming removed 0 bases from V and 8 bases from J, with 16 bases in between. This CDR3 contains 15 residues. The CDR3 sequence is CATSRETGNRLGYTF. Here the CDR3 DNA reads TGTGCCACCAGCAGAGAGACCGGGAACCGGTTGGGCTACACCTTC.

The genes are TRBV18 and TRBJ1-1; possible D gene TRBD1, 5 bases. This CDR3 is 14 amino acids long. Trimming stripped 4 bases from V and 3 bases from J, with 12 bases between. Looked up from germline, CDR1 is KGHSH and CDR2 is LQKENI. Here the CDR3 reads CASSLDRVDTEAFF. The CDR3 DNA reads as TGTGCCAGCTCACTAGACAGAGTTGACACTGAAGCTTTCTTT.

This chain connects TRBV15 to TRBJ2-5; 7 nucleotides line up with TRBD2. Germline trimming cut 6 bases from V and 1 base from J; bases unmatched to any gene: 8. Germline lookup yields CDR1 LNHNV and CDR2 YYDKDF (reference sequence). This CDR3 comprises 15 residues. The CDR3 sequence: CATRKTSGTQETQYF. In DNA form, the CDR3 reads TGTGCCACCAGGAAAACCAGCGGGACCCAAGAGACCCAGTACTTC.

CDR3: CAWRGTAKEAQHF. CDR3 DNA sequence: TGTGCCTGGAGAGGGACAGCAAAGGAGGCCCAGCATTTT. The V and J genes are TRBV30 and TRBJ1-5, with 7 bases that match TRBD1. The CDR3 spans 13 residues. V shed 3 bases and J 11 bases; nucleotides not matched to a gene: 10. Germline V gene data show CDR1 as GTSNPN and CDR2 as SVGIG (reference sequence).

CDR3 bases: TGTGCCAGCAGTTACCCGAGTTCACAATCGGAAAAACTGTTTTTT. Its translation is CASSYPSSQSEKLFF. The chain couples TRBV6-6 to TRBJ1-4; D gene ambiguous. Germline CDR1 reads MNHNY; CDR2 reads SVGAGI (reference sequence). The length of the CDR3 is 15 residues. Trimming left V 2 bases short and J 8 bases short, with 15 bases between.

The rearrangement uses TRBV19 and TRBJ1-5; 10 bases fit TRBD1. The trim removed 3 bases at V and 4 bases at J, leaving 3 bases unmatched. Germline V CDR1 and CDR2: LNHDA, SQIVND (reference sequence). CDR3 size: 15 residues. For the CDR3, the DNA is TGTGCCAGTAGTATCGGGGACAGGGGTAATCAGCCCCAGCATTTT. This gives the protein CASSIGDRGNQPQHF.

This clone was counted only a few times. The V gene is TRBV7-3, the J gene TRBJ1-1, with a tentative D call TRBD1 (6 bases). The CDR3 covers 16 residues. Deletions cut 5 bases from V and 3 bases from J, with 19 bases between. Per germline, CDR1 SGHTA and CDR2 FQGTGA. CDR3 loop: CASSPKGTWEDTEAFF. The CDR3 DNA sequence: TGTGCCAGCAGCCCCAAAGGGACATGGGAGGACACTGAAGCTTTCTTT.

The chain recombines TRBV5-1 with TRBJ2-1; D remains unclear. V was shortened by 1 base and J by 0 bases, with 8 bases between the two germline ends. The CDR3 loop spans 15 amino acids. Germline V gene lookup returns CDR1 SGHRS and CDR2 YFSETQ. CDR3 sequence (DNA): TGCGCCAGCAGCTTGTTGCCAGGCTCCTACAATGAGCAGTTCTTC. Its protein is CASSLLPGSYNEQFF.

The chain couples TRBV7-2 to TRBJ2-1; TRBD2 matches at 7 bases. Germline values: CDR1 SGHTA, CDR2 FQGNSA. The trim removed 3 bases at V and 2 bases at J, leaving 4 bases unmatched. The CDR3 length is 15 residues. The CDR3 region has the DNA TGTGCCAGCAGCTTTCGCGGGGGACCCTACAATGAGCAGTTCTTC. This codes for CASSFRGGPYNEQFF.

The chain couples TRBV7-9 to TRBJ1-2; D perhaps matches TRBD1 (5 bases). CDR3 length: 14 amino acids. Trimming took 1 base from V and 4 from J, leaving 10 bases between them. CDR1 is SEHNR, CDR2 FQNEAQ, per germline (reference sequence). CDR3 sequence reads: CASSLDRQLYGYTF. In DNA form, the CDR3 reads TGTGCCAGCAGCTTAGATCGACAGCTCTATGGCTACACCTTC.

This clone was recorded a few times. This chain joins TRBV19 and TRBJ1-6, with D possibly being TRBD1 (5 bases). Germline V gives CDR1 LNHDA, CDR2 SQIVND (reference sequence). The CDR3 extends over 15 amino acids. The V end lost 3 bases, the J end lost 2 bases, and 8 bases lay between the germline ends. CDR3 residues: CASSISGTYNSPLHF. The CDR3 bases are TGTGCCAGTAGTATTTCAGGGACCTATAATTCACCCCTCCACTTT.

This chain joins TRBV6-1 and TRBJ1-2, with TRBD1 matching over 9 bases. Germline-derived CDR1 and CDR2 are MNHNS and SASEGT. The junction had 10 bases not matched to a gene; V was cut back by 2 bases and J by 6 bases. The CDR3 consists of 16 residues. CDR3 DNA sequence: TGTGCCAGCAGTGAATTTCTGGACAGGGGTTATAATGGCTACACCTTC. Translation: CASSEFLDRGYNGYTF.

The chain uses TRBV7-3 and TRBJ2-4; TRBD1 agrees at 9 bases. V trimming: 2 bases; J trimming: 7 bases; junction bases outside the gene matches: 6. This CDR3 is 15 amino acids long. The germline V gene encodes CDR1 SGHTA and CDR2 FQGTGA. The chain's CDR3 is CASSLYGTGRNIQYF. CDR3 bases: TGTGCCAGCAGCTTATACGGGACAGGGAGGAACATTCAGTACTTC. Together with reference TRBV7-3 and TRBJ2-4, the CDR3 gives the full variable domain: GAGVSQTPSNKVTEKGKYVELRCDPISGHTALYWYRQSLGQGPEFLIYFQGTGAADDSGLPNDRFFAVRPEGSVSTLKIQRTERGDSAVYLCASSLYGTGRNIQYFGAGTRLSVL.

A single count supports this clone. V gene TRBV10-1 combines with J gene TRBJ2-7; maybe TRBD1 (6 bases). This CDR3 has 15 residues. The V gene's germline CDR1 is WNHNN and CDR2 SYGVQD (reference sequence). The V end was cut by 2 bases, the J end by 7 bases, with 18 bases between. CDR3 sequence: CASSEPPGQIGEQYF. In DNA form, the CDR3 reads TGCGCCAGCAGTGAGCCCCCAGGACAGATCGGGGAGCAGTACTTC.

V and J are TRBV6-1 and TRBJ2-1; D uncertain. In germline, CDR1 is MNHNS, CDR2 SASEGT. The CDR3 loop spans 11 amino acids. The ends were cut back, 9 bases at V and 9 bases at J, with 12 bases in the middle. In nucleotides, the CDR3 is TGTGCCAGTGTCGATGAAAGTGAGCAGTTCTTC. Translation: CASVDESEQFF.

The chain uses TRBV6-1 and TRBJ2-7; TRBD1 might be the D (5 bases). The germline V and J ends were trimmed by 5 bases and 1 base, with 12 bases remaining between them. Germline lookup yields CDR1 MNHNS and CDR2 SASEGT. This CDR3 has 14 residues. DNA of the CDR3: TGTGCCAGCAGTCCTACCAGGGCGTCCTACGAGCAGTACTTC. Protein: CASSPTRASYEQYF.

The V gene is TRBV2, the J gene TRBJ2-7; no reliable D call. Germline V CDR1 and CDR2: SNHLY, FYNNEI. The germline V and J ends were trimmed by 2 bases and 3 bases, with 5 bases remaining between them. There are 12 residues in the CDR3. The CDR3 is CASSEYSYEQYF. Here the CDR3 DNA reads TGTGCCAGCAGTGAATATAGCTACGAGCAGTACTTC.

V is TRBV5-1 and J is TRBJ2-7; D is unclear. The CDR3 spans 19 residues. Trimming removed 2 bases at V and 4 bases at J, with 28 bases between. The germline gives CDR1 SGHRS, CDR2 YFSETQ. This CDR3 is CASSLPRINTEKYPYEQYF. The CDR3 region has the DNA TGCGCCAGCAGCTTACCCCGAATAAATACAGAGAAATACCCTTACGAGCAGTACTTC.

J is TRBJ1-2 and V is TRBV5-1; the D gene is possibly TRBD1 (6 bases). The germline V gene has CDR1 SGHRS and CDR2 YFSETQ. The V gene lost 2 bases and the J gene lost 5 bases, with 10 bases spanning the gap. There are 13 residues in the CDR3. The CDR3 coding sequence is TGCGCCAGCAGCTTAGGGGGGCATTATGGCTACACCTTC. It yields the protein CASSLGGHYGYTF.

CDR3 in amino acids: CASSLASVTGELFF. The CDR3 region has the DNA TGCGCCAGCAGCTTGGCTTCGGTTACCGGGGAGCTGTTTTTT. The rearrangement links TRBV5-1 to TRBJ2-2; D is unclear. This CDR3 is built from 14 residues. In germline, CDR1 is SGHRS, CDR2 YFSETQ. The V end was cut by 0 bases, the J end by 5 bases, with 8 bases between.

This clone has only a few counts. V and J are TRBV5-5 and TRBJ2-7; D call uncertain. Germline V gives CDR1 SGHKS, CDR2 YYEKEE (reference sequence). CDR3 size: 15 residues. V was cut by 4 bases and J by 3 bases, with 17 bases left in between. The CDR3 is CASSPDGRRVYEQYF. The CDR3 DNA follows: TGTGCCAGCAGCCCGGACGGCCGAAGGGTCTACGAGCAGTACTTC.

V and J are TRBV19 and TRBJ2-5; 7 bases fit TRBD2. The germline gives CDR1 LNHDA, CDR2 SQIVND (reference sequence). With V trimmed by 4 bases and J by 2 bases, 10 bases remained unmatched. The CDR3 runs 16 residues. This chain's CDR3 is CASSKGSGAGQETQYF. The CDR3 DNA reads TGTGCCAGTAGTAAGGGAAGCGGGGCAGGACAAGAGACCCAGTACTTC.

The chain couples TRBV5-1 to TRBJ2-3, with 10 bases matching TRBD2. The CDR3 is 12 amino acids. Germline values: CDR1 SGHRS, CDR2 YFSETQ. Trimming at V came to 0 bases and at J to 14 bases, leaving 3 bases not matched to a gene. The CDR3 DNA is TGCGCCAGCAGCTTGGGGACTAGCGGACTGTATTTT. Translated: CASSLGTSGLYF.